A single T cell receptor (beta chain) is shown here with its context. Some clones are missing from TCRdb's copy, which holds only in-frame ones; the method was immunoSEQ multiplex PCR. The sample holds tens of thousands of clones, roughly 90% seen once. The sample belongs to a study of OX40 agonist ivuxolimab in advanced cancers. Looked up from germline, CDR1 is SGHKS and CDR2 is YYEKEE (reference sequence). The CDR3 has 14 amino acids. Germline trimming cut 5 bases from V and 6 bases from J; bases unmatched to any gene: 8. V is TRBV5-5 and J is TRBJ2-7, with 10 bases that match TRBD1. The source material was CD4+ or CD8+ T cells sorted from blood, sampled in a trial of the OX40 agonist ivuxolimab. The clonotype was recovered from an adult with an advanced solid tumor such as melanoma, head and neck, liver or kidney cancer. The CDR3 DNA reads as TGTGCCAGCAGAACCGGGACAGGGGTAGGCGAGCAGTACTTC. Its protein product is CASRTGTGVGEQYF.